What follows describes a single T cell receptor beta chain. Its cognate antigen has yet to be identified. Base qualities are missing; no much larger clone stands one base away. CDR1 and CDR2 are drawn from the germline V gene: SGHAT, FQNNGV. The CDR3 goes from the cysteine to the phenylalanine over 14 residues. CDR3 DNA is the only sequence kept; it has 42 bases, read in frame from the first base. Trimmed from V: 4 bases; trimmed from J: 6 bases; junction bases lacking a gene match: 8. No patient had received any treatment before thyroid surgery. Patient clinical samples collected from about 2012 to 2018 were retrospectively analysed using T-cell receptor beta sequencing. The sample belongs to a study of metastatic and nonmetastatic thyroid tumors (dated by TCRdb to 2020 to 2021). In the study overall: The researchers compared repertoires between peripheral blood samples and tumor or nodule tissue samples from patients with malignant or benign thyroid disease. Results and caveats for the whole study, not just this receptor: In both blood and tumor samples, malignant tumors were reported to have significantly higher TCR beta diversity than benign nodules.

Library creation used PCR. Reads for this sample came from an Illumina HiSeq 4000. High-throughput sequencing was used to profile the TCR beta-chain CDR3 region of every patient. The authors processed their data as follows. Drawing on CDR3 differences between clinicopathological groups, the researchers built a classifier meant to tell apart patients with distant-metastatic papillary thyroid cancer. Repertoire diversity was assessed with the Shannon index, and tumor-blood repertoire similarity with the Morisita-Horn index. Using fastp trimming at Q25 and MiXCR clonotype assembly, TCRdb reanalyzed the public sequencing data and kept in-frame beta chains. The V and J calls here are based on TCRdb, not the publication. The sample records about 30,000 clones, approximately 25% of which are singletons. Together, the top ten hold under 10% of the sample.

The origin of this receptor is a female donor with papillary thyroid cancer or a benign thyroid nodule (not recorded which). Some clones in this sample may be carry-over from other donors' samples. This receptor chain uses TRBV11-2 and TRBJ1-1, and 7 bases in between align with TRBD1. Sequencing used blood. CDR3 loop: CASSSYLDRPEAFF. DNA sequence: TGTGCCAGCAGCTCATACCTGGACAGGCCTGAAGCTTTCTTT.